This TCR beta chain emerged from a study of shared T cell receptors in the human thymus (dated by TCRdb to the early 2020s). For the wider study: The study investigated the way shared, self-reactive T-cell receptor alpha chains are produced in the human thymus.

The library relied on the immunoSEQ multiplex PCR assay. TCRdb provides this immuneACCESS table in a form limited to in-frame rearrangements. Some clones are lacking; in checked studies, under half of them reflect an unresolved V gene, and why the rest are absent is not known. The sample has 500,000 to 850,000 clones on record, 87% of them singletons. The ten largest clones represent roughly 0.0087% of the sample. With regard to this clone: Its antigen remains unidentified. No much larger clone exists at a distance of one base, and base qualities are not known.

These records were also assigned to another study, of human thymus T cells. The second paper states: Donors were immunologically healthy infants undergoing open corrective cardiac surgery for congenital heart defects in Finland. Thymus tissue was collected as surgical resects that were removed during corrective cardiac surgery. Biased V and J gene segment usage appeared to be present in both thymic and peripheral blood repertoires. The related research found that thymic TCR repertoires overlapped highly between unrelated individuals. TCR alpha and beta repertoires from fewer than ten infant thymus samples and a few related peripheral blood samples were characterized in the study. The infant donors were roughly 6 to 244 days old, and the cohort included over 5 males and two females. Thymocytes were freed from the tissue by mechanical means and kept at -70 degrees C as pellets of roughly 10-32 million cells. A QIAsymphony instrument was used to extract genomic DNA from the frozen cell pellets. The immunoSEQ multiplex PCR assay was used to amplify the TCRB and TCRAD loci from a standardized quantity of quality-controlled genomic DNA. The V(D)J region was spanned by amplicons of a length sufficient to cover the CDR3 and to identify V and J genes. The amplicons were sequenced on an Illumina platform via the commercial immunoSEQ service. Primer bias and sequencing errors were corrected using previously described methods, and TCRAD and TCRB definitions followed the IMGT database. The repertoires were analysed using immunoSEQ Analyzer 3.0 and VDJTools for basic statistics, V/J segment usage, diversity estimates, rarefaction and pairwise overlap. Diversity was estimated with Chao1, ChaoE, Efron-Thisted, Shannon and inverse Simpson indices, and also on datasets down-sampled to the smallest sample. Repertoire overlap was assessed by strict matching of CDR3 nucleotide sequence, V gene and J gene, and clustering was done by Jaccard-based multidimensional scaling. On average, about 800,000 unique TCRB clonotypes were obtained from thymus samples, compared with about 86,000 from blood samples.

Sequencing was performed on thymocytes. This receptor was obtained from a boy younger than two with a congenital heart defect. Donor details come from another sample of the same person, matched by shared clones.

The sequence in DNA is TGTGCCACCAGCGGACAGGAAGGGAGAAACACCATATATTTT. It specifies CATSGQEGRNTIYF. Recombination joined TRBV15 with TRBJ1-3; 7 bases in the junction line up with TRBD1. Per the germline V gene (reference sequence), LNHNV is the CDR1 and YYDKDF is the CDR2. At the junction V is shortened by 5 bases and J by 5 bases; bases outside the gene matches: 6. Reading from cysteine to phenylalanine, the CDR3 counts 14 amino acids. Only the CDR3 region is kept as DNA, spanning 42 bases read in frame from base 1.